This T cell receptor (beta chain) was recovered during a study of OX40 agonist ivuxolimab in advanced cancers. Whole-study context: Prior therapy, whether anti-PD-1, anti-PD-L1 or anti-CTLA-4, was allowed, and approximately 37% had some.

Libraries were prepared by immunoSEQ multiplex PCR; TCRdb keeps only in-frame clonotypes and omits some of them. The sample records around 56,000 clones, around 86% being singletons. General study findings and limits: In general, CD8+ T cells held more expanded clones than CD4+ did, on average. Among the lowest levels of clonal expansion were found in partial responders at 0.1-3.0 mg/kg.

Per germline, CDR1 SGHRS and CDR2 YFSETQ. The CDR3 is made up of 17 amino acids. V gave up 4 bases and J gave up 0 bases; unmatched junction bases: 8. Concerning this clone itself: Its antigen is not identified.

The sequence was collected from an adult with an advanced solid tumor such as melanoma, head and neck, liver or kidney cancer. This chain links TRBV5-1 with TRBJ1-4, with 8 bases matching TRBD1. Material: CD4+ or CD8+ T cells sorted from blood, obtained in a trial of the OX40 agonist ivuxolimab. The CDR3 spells CASSLHGQGATNEKLFF. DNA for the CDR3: TGCGCCAGCAGCCTCCACGGACAGGGCGCAACTAATGAAAAACTGTTTTTT.